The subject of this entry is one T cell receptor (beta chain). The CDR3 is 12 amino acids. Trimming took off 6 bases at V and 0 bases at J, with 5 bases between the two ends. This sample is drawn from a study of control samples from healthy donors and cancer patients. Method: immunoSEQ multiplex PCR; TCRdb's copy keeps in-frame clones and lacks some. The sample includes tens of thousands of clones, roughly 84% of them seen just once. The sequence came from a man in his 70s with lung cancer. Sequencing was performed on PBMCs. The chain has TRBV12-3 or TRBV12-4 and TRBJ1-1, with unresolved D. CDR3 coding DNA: TGTGCCAGCAGGGAGTTGAACACTGAAGCTTTCTTT. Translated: CASRELNTEAFF.